The 17 T cell receptor beta chains listed next were all sequenced from one sample in a study of regulatory T cells in long-lasting Graves disease. Sequencing libraries for TCR beta were prepared with iRepertoire HTBI primers and Arm-PCR of CDR3 regions. TCRdb analysed the multiplex PCR reads with MiXCR anew, one entry per CDR3 protein. This table holds more than 400,000 distinct CDR3 sequences, 15% to 20% found once. Time point: newly diagnosed GD, antithyroid drugs for less than 3 months. Construction of the TCR library relied on RNA isolated from PBMCs. In addition, the sample was reused for a study of T cells in Graves' hyperthyroidism and ophthalmopathy.

The sample consisted of peripheral blood mononuclear cells (PBMCs), taken at new diagnosis, from a patient treated with antithyroid drugs. The source of these receptors is a woman in her 30s with Graves disease.

In regard to this clonotype: Just one base apart from a much larger clone, this may be a read error. Given the absence of the conserved phenylalanine or tryptophan at the CDR3 end, a read error is likely. The chain carries TRBV28 and TRBJ2-3; D ambiguous. This CDR3 has 15 amino acids. Germline V lookup: CDR1 MDHEN, CDR2 SYDVKM. Trimming removed 7 bases from V and 2 bases from J, with 16 bases in between. CDR3 region: CASKGWVLNTDTQYL. The CDR3 DNA follows: TGTGCCAGCAAGGGTTGGGTGCTAAACACAGATACGCAGTATCTT.

This chain links TRBV14 with TRBJ1-1; no clear D gene. This CDR3 is built from 13 residues. Trimming pared 1 base from V and 4 bases from J, leaving 7 bases between. Germline V gene lookup returns CDR1 SGHDN and CDR2 FVKESK. CDR3 in amino acids: CASSQVRGTEAFF. The CDR3 nucleotides read TGTGCCAGCAGCCAAGTTCGTGGCACTGAAGCTTTCTTT.

This chain links TRBV6-2 or TRBV6-3 with TRBJ1-2, with D perhaps matching TRBD1 (6 bases). V was clipped by 6 bases and J by 3 bases, with 17 bases between them. CDR1 and CDR2 from the germline V gene are MNHEY and SVGEGT. The CDR3 loop spans 15 amino acids. Here the CDR3 DNA reads TGTGCCAGCAGAACTACAGGGTGGCGCGACTATGGCTACACCTTC. It specifies CASRTTGWRDYGYTF.

The chain links TRBV11-2 to TRBJ2-2; 9 positions match TRBD2. With 1 base clipped from V and 4 bases from J, the junction kept 13 bases outside the gene matches. The CDR3 covers 19 residues. CDR1 is SGHAT, CDR2 FQNNGV, per germline. CDR3 sequence: CASSLGGGRAGWFTGELFF. The CDR3 region has the DNA TGTGCCAGCAGCTTAGGGGGCGGGAGGGCCGGATGGTTCACCGGGGAGCTGTTTTTT.

About this clonotype: A read error may explain this, as a much larger clone is one base away. The chain links TRBV11-3 to TRBJ2-7; D assignment may be TRBD1 or TRBD2 (6 bases each). V dropped 11 bases and J dropped 3 bases, with 17 bases sitting between them. This CDR3 contains 13 residues. Germline loops: CDR1 SGHNT, CDR2 YENEEA. The CDR3 here is CAGKLGGIYEQYF. The CDR3 DNA reads TGTGCCGGCAAACTAGGGGGGATCTACGAGCAGTACTTC. Full variable domain (missing parts from reference TRBV11-3 and TRBJ2-7): EAGVVQSPRYKIIEKKQPVAFWCNPISGHNTLYWYLQNLGQGPELLIRYENEEAVDDSQLPKDRFSAERLKGVDSTLKIQPAELGDSAVYLCAGKLGGIYEQYFGPGTRLTVT.

This clonotype was counted many times. The chain couples TRBV28 to TRBJ2-7; 7 bases fit TRBD1. The V gene's germline CDR1 is MDHEN and CDR2 SYDVKM. V lost 5 bases and J lost 4; bases outside the gene matches: 2. The CDR3 is 12 amino acids. The CDR3 coding sequence is TGTGCCAGCAGTGGCAGGGGGTACGAGCAGTACTTC. This codes for CASSGRGYEQYF.

About this clonotype itself: This may be a read error, as it is one base from a much larger clone. This chain joins TRBV6-1 and TRBJ2-7, with D uncertain. Between the trimmed V and J ends, which lost 4 bases and 6 bases, there was a span of 16 bases. The CDR3 extends over 14 amino acids. Germline lookup yields CDR1 MNHNS and CDR2 SASEGT. CDR3 amino acids: CASSGRPSFFEQYF. Here the CDR3 DNA reads TGTGCCAGCAGTGGAAGACCGAGCTTCTTCGAGCAGTACTTC.

This clonotype appeared a few times. The V gene is TRBV9, the J gene TRBJ2-1; 13 positions agree with TRBD2. The CDR3 is 15 residues long. Germline CDR1 SGDLS, CDR2 YYNGEE. Trimming cost V 3 bases and J 7 bases; bases outside gene matches: 4. CDR3 loop: CASSALAGGENEQFF. As DNA, the CDR3 is TGTGCCAGCAGCGCACTAGCGGGAGGGGAAAATGAGCAGTTCTTC.

This clonotype was counted many times. The V call is TRBV28, the J call TRBJ1-1; TRBD1 matches at 11 bases. The CDR3 is made up of 15 amino acids. Germline CDR1 MDHEN, CDR2 SYDVKM. J lost 3 bases, V lost 4 bases, and 4 bases had no gene match. CDR3 nucleotides: TGTGCCAGCAGTTCTGGACAGGGGGCACACACTGAAGCTTTCTTT. This translates into CASSSGQGAHTEAFF. Looking up the rest from reference TRBV28 and TRBJ1-1 gives the full variable domain: DVKVTQSSRYLVKRTGEKVFLECVQDMDHENMFWYRQDPGLGLRLIYFSYDVKMKEKGDIPEGYSVSREKKERFSLILESASTNQTSMYLCASSSGQGAHTEAFFGQGTRLTVV.

This clonotype showed up many times. The chain uses TRBV28 and TRBJ2-1, with 7 bases fitting TRBD2. Trimming at V came to 1 base and at J to 10 bases, leaving 7 bases not matched to a gene. The CDR3 spans 14 residues. Germline CDR1 MDHEN, CDR2 SYDVKM. In nucleotides, the CDR3 is TGTGCCAGCAGTTTATTGCGCGGGAGAAGGGAGCAGTTCTTC. It encodes CASSLLRGRREQFF.

This clonotype has a count of ten or more. The gene calls are TRBV29-1 and TRBJ2-1; 11 bases map to TRBD2. The V and J ends lost 0 bases and 2 bases, in that order; junction bases with no gene match: 12. Germline CDR1 SQVTM, CDR2 ANQGSEA. The CDR3 is made up of 19 amino acids. Here the CDR3 reads CSVEDPTSGDINPYNEQFF. The CDR3 DNA is TGCAGCGTTGAAGACCCGACTAGCGGGGATATAAATCCCTACAATGAGCAGTTCTTC.

This chain joins TRBV20-1 and TRBJ1-6; no definite D call. Trimming removed 3 bases at V and 8 bases at J, with 14 bases between. Germline CDR1 is DFQATT and CDR2 is SNEGSKA (reference sequence). The CDR3 is made up of 14 amino acids. CDR3 nucleotides: TGCAGTGCTAGGACGCGGACTGATCATTCACCCCTCCACTTT. Its translation is CSARTRTDHSPLHF.

This sequence joins TRBV5-4 and TRBJ2-1, with TRBD2 identical over 7 bases. Germline V CDR1 and CDR2: SGHNT, YYREEE (reference sequence). This CDR3 has 20 amino acids. V lost 0 bases and J lost 2; bases outside the gene matches: 17. The CDR3 loop is CASSLVREASTHPTYNEQFF. The CDR3 nucleotides are TGTGCCAGCAGCTTGGTCCGGGAGGCCTCTACACACCCTACCTACAATGAGCAGTTCTTC.

This rearrangement joins TRBV28 to TRBJ1-5; the D is unclear. From germline, CDR1 is MDHEN and CDR2 SYDVKM. There are 12 residues in the CDR3. With 6 bases removed from V and 9 bases from J, the gap between germline ends came to 12 bases. CDR3 sequence (DNA): TGTGCCAGCAGACCCCACCGCAGGCCCCAGCATTTT. Translating it yields CASRPHRRPQHF.

The chain joins TRBV20-1 to TRBJ2-7; 9 nucleotides line up with TRBD2. Germline-derived CDR1 and CDR2 are DFQATT and SNEGSKA (reference sequence). V lost 0 bases and J lost 0; bases outside the gene matches: 3. The CDR3 spans 15 residues. In nucleotides, the CDR3 is TGCAGTGCTAGAGACTCTAGCGGGGACTCCTACGAGCAGTACTTC. This encodes CSARDSSGDSYEQYF.

Concerning this clonotype: This may be a read error, as it is one base from a much larger clone. The chain uses TRBV6-1 and TRBJ2-7, with TRBD1 matching 7 bases. CDR3 length: 15 residues. CDR1 MNHNS and CDR2 SASEGT come from the germline V gene. Here the CDR3 DNA reads TGTGCCAGCATCGATTCCGGGACAGACTCCTACGAGCAGTGCTTC. It is translated as CASIDSGTDSYEQCF.

This clonotype was observed many times. The rearrangement uses TRBV28 and TRBJ2-1; possibly TRBD2 for D (6 bases). The CDR3 contains 13 residues. With 1 base removed from V and 8 bases from J, the gap between germline ends came to 9 bases. The germline V gene encodes CDR1 MDHEN and CDR2 SYDVKM. CDR3 sequence: CASSLYGGDEQFF. The CDR3 region has the DNA TGTGCCAGCAGTTTATACGGGGGAGATGAGCAGTTCTTC.